A single T cell receptor beta chain is shown here with its context. Its specificity is unknown. A junction end diverges from the germline sequence, so it may reflect a read error. The data stem from a study of beta chain features in type 1 diabetes. General study results and limits: TCRB repertoires of naive, central memory and Treg cells appeared more similar among patients than among healthy donors. The influence of HLA type on TCRB rearrangement stayed undetermined. For Type 1 diabetes patients, all four CD4+ subsets carried TCRB CDR3s that were moderately but significantly shorter.

Every isolated RNA sample was fully reverse transcribed, so sequencing captured expressed TCRB transcripts. Clones were sequenced by immunoSEQ multiplex PCR, and TCRdb holds only the in-frame ones, with some missing. The table has over 150,000 clones, about 9.4% seen once. By way of CD45RO/CCR7/CD25/CD127/CD95/CD27, the CD4+ regulatory, stem cell-like memory, central memory and naive cells were sorted. Looked up from germline, CDR1 is SSHAT and CDR2 is FNYEAQ (reference sequence). This CDR3 is built from 14 residues. The J gene is TRBJ1-5, the V gene TRBV7-7; D possibly corresponds to TRBD1 (5 bases). The sequence was collected from a man aged 30-40 years with type 1 diabetes. Sample: central memory CD4+ T cells from blood. CDR3 amino acids: CASSSLGLGQPQHF. CDR3 bases: TGTGCTAGCAGCTCCCTGGGACTGGGACAGCCCCAGCATTTT. Based on the CDR3 plus reference TRBV7-7 and TRBJ1-5, the full variable domain is GAGVSQSPRYKVTKRGQDVTLRCDPISSHATLYWYQQALGQGPEFLTYFNYEAQPDKSGLPSDRFSAERPEGSISTLTIQRTEQRDSAMYRCASSSLGLGQPQHFGDGTRLSIL.